This T cell receptor beta chain is drawn from a study of Ad26.COV2.S vaccination and SARS-CoV-2 variants. Whole-study context: The donor was enrolled in the Ad26.COV2.S arm of the COV1001 trial. Once or twice, 56 days apart, Ad26.COV2.S was delivered intramuscularly.

Treatment here: some 20 received Ad26.COV2.S at low or high dose, single or two shots; about five received placebo; per-sample allocation not given. Day 63 after the first vaccine or placebo injection was the time point for sampling. The table came from immunoSEQ multiplex PCR; TCRdb's copy has only in-frame clones and leaves some out. The table has around 450,000 clones, roughly 89% seen once; the top ten hold approximately 2.5%. V gave up 0 bases and J gave up 0 bases, with 16 bases separating them. Germline CDR1 reads SGHDT; CDR2 reads YYEEEE. The CDR3 is 17 residues long. The rearrangement joins TRBV5-6 to TRBJ2-7; possible D gene TRBD1, 5 bases. This clonotype was sampled from a person aged 18-65 years who received the Ad26.COV2.S COVID-19 vaccine or a placebo. Source: peripheral blood, taken in a trial of Ad26.COV2.S vaccine versus placebo. CDR3 nucleotides: TGTGCCAGCAGCTTGGATTCCGTAGGGGCCAGCTCCTACGAGCAGTACGTC. This codes for CASSLDSVGASSYEQYV.